This TCR beta chain was sequenced during a study of spatial heterogeneity in lung cancer (dated by TCRdb to between 2017 and 2020). Concerning the study at large: More beta-chain than alpha-chain transcripts were consistently detected, likely reflecting higher beta-chain transcript abundance. In tumor regions, TCR transcript counts showed a strong correlation with a T cell transcriptional module score derived from matched bulk RNA-seq. In the raw uncorrected reads, each unique combination of TCR and UMI appeared on average more than ten times. The study quantitatively compared TCR alpha and beta repertoires across multiple tumor regions, matched nontumor lung and blood in non-small cell lung cancer. Nonsynonymous mutation counts, determined by whole-exome sequencing of tumor tissue, were related to TCR repertoire features. At surgery, both alpha and beta chains were TCR-sequenced in approximately 210 tumor regions, fewer than 85 matched nontumor lung samples and 50 to 60 PBMC samples.

The library came from 5' RACE. Data came from a NextSeq 500. The TCR library protocol attached a unique molecular identifier to each TCR cDNA molecule to allow correction of PCR and sequencing errors. The authors' pipeline ran thus. TCR identification, UMI-based error correction and CDR3 extraction were performed with Decombinator tools. Expanded TCRs were defined as those above a frequency of 2 per 1,000, corresponding to the top 1% of the tumor frequency distribution. Expanded tumor TCRs were classed as regional if statistically deemed absent (corrected P<0.05) from at least one tumor region, otherwise ubiquitous. Renyi diversity was calculated using the R vegan package after each repertoire was subsampled 100 times to 5,000 TCRs. CDR3 similarity networks were built from amino acid triplet string-kernel similarity, connecting CDR3s with pairwise similarity above 0.82. Starting from the raw public reads, TCRdb applied fastp trimming at Q25, assembled clones with MiXCR and retained in-frame beta chains. CDR3 protein sequences are deduplicated, and each keeps its most common genes and DNA. The V and J calls were determined by TCRdb, not by the authors. This sample holds about 19,000 distinct CDR3 sequences; approximately 9.7% were observed only once. About 22% of the sample is taken by the ten largest.

Deletion took 4 bases off V and 6 bases off J, with a span of 17 bases between the germline ends. For CDR1 and CDR2, the germline V gene lists SGHRS and YFSETQ. Including the terminal cysteine and phenylalanine, the CDR3 comprises 14 residues. CDR3 DNA only is kept here, 42 bases in frame from base 1. Reading the label with the study, this specimen's time point is: sample taken at primary tumor resection. Donors were some 70 patients with early-stage, untreated non-small cell lung cancer from the lung TRACERx cohort. Without any cell sorting, TCR sequencing was performed on whole RNA extracted either from tumor and nontumor lung tissue or from cryopreserved PBMC samples. Only patients for whom sufficient RNA was available from at least two tumor regions were selected for TCR sequencing. Before selection, tumor and adjacent nontumor lung specimens were reviewed by a lung pathologist. Points the paper makes about the study in general: The tumor nonsynonymous mutation count correlated with the number of expanded alpha and beta TCRs within the tumor. Additional single-cell paired TCR alpha and beta sequencing was considered necessary to confirm, at a functional level, the hypothesis that regional TCRs recognize regional mutations. Counts of ubiquitous and regional expanded TCRs correlated with counts of ubiquitous and regional nonsynonymous mutations, respectively. TCR-seq coverage of tumor T cells was estimated to be only 6% to 7.5% for alpha chains and more than 11% for beta chains.

This clonotype has at least ten counts. It has no known antigen specificity. Per-nucleotide qualities are absent, and no much larger clonotype sits a single base away. This beta chain is a stray read from a library made for alpha chains; its abundance is not meaningful. This sequence was found in a female donor with early-stage non-small cell lung cancer. The sequences come from lung tumor tissue, collected at surgery. The chain is encoded by TRBV5-1 joined to TRBJ2-7; the D gene is perhaps TRBD2, from 9 matching bases. The nucleotides read TGCGCCAGCAGCGGGAGCGGGGGGACAGGCGAGCAGTACTTC. This gives the protein CASSGSGGTGEQYF. Beyond the CDR3, the reference TRBV5-1 and TRBJ2-7 genes provide the residues; the full variable domain reads: KAGVTQTPRYLIKTRGQQVTLSCSPISGHRSVSWYQQTPGQGLQFLFEYFSETQRNKGNFPGRFSGRQFSNSRSEMNVSTLELGDSALYLCASSGSGGTGEQYFGPGTRLTVT.